These 22 T cell receptor beta chains were sequenced from one sample in a study of cytomegalovirus exposure and HLA in healthy donors. The PCR made use of 60 Vbeta and 13 Jbeta primers. The table came from immunoSEQ multiplex PCR; TCRdb's copy has only in-frame clones and leaves some out. The table has 70,000 to 95,000 clones, around 80% seen once; the top ten hold 5.3%. The sample comprised PBMCs. These receptors were collected from a man aged 30 to 45 in good health and CMV-seropositive.

The chain couples TRBV2 to TRBJ1-4; TRBD1 matches 9 bases. CDR3 length: 17 amino acids. Trimming took 6 bases from V and 3 from J; bases not matched to a gene: 11. Germline V gives CDR1 SNHLY, CDR2 FYNNEI. Written as DNA, the CDR3 is TGTGCCAGCAGCGACACAGGGGGCGAGTCGGCTAATGAAAAACTGTTTTTT. It specifies CASSDTGGESANEKLFF.

The CDR3 bases are TGTGCCAGCAGACGGACAGGGTCCTACGAGCAGTACTTC. This codes for CASRRTGSYEQYF. The chain couples TRBV28 to TRBJ2-7, with 8 bases identical to TRBD1. This CDR3 contains 13 residues. The V and J ends lost 6 bases and 1 base, in that order; junction bases with no gene match: 2. The germline V gene encodes CDR1 MDHEN and CDR2 SYDVKM.

A note on this clone: The junction departs from the called germline gene at one end, perhaps through a read error. The gene calls are TRBV7-8 and TRBJ1-5; D perhaps matches TRBD1 (6 bases). Germline lookup yields CDR1 SGHVS and CDR2 FQNEAQ. The CDR3 consists of 14 residues. Here the CDR3 reads CASSLGKEQPNRDF. CDR3 sequence (DNA): TGTGCCAGCAGCTTAGGAAAGGAGCAGCCTAACAGGGATTTT.

The chain uses TRBV9 and TRBJ2-5; 10 bases line up with TRBD1. With 0 bases clipped from V and 5 bases from J, the junction kept 4 bases outside the gene matches. Germline V gene data show CDR1 as SGDLS and CDR2 as YYNGEE. The CDR3 covers 15 residues. CDR3 nucleotides: TGTGCCAGCAGCGTAGGGGGACAGGGGCAGGAGACCCAGTACTTC. Protein: CASSVGGQGQETQYF.

This sequence joins TRBV4-1 and TRBJ1-5; D call uncertain. The CDR3 consists of 15 residues. V dropped 0 bases and J dropped 7 bases, with 13 bases sitting between them. CDR1 is MGHRA, CDR2 YSYEKL, per germline. The CDR3 nucleotides are TGCGCCAGCAGCCAAGATCGGAAAGACAACCAGCCCCAGCATTTT. It yields the protein CASSQDRKDNQPQHF.

The chain links TRBV27 to TRBJ2-7, with TRBD2 as a possible D gene (5 bases). The CDR3 consists of 13 residues. V was trimmed by 3 bases and J by 2 bases, leaving 8 bases between them. CDR1 and CDR2 (germline): MNHEY, SMNVEV (reference sequence). For the CDR3, the DNA is TGTGCCAGCAGTTTTTCCGGGACCTACGAGCAGTACTTC. As protein: CASSFSGTYEQYF.

The chain recombines TRBV2 with TRBJ2-2, with no clear D. The CDR3 is 14 residues long. V lost 3 bases and J 0 bases, leaving 5 bases between the germline ends. The germline gives CDR1 SNHLY, CDR2 FYNNEI. Here the CDR3 DNA reads TGTGCCAGCAGTGACCATCCGAACACCGGGGAGCTGTTTTTT. Protein sequence: CASSDHPNTGELFF.

The chain has TRBV9 and TRBJ1-1, with D possibly being TRBD1 (6 bases). Trimming removed 3 bases at V and 5 bases at J, with 14 bases between. Germline lookup yields CDR1 SGDLS and CDR2 YYNGEE. The CDR3 is 14 amino acids. CDR3 sequence (DNA): TGTGCCAGCAGCGGGGGGGGAGGGGGTACTGAAGCTTTCTTT. Protein: CASSGGGGGTEAFF.

The genes are TRBV5-1 and TRBJ2-3; 7 nucleotides line up with TRBD1. The V segment lost 0 bases and the J segment 4 bases; nucleotides outside the gene matches: 5. Germline CDR1 reads SGHRS; CDR2 reads YFSETQ. CDR3 length: 15 amino acids. The CDR3 spells CASSLEDRVPDTQYF. The CDR3 DNA sequence: TGCGCCAGCAGCTTGGAAGACAGGGTGCCAGATACGCAGTATTTT.

The rearrangement links TRBV19 to TRBJ1-1, with a tentative D call TRBD1 (6 bases). Germline values: CDR1 LNHDA, CDR2 SQIVND (reference sequence). The CDR3 extends over 13 amino acids. Trimming cost V 10 bases and J 2 bases, with 14 bases left between them. CDR3 in amino acids: CATVRTANTEAFF. CDR3 nucleotide sequence: TGTGCCACCGTGCGGACAGCCAACACTGAAGCTTTCTTT.

This clone was counted between two and nine times. V gene TRBV29-1 combines with J gene TRBJ2-1; 16 positions match TRBD2. Germline V gives CDR1 SQVTM, CDR2 ANQGSEA. Trimming cost V 6 bases and J 7 bases; bases outside gene matches: 9. This CDR3 region has 16 residues. CDR3 DNA sequence: TGCAGCGTCTCCGGGACTAGCGGGAGGGAAATAAATGAGCAGTTCTTC. This codes for CSVSGTSGREINEQFF.

The J gene is TRBJ2-1, the V gene TRBV5-1; 7 positions match TRBD2. This CDR3 region has 15 residues. Germline V lookup: CDR1 SGHRS, CDR2 YFSETQ. The ends lost 0 bases at V and 5 bases at J; junction bases unmatched: 5. CDR3 amino acids: CASSLAASGDNEQFF. The CDR3 DNA follows: TGCGCCAGCAGCTTGGCCGCTAGCGGTGACAATGAGCAGTTCTTC.

CDR3 sequence (DNA): TGTGCCAGCAGCACCATCGGGGACCAAGAGACCCAGTACTTC. This translates into CASSTIGDQETQYF. The chain recombines TRBV7-6 with TRBJ2-5; D perhaps matches TRBD2 (5 bases). CDR1 SGHVS and CDR2 FNYEAQ come from the germline V gene. Trimming removed 5 bases at V and 0 bases at J, with 10 bases between. The CDR3 length is 14 residues.

This chain uses TRBV11-1 with TRBJ2-1, with 7 bases identical to TRBD1. V shed 5 bases, J shed 4 bases, and the junction held 5 bases outside the gene matches. CDR1 and CDR2 (germline): SGHAT, FQDESV (reference sequence). The CDR3 has 14 amino acids. In DNA, the CDR3 is TGTGCCAGCAGCCCCGGGACAGTTTACAATGAGCAGTTCTTC. It translates to CASSPGTVYNEQFF.

Regarding this clone: The sample holds other DNA sequences that translate to the same CDR3. The chain employs TRBV7-8 and TRBJ2-1; 7 nucleotides match TRBD2. The CDR3 is 12 amino acids. Trimming at V came to 5 bases and at J to 7 bases, leaving 2 bases not matched to a gene. The germline V gene has CDR1 SGHVS and CDR2 FQNEAQ. CDR3 region: CASSPGGNEQFF. The CDR3 DNA reads TGTGCCAGCAGCCCCGGGGGGAATGAGCAGTTCTTC.

This clone was detected only a few times. The chain has TRBV6-5 and TRBJ1-2; no reliable D call. Trimming took off 5 bases at V and 2 bases at J, with 12 bases between the two ends. The CDR3 sequence is 14 residues long. Per the germline V gene, CDR1 is MNHEY and CDR2 is SVGAGI. The CDR3 loop reads CASSPRLQNYGYTF. The DNA for the CDR3 is TGTGCCAGCAGTCCCAGACTGCAGAACTATGGCTACACCTTC.

V and J are TRBV6-5 and TRBJ2-1; TRBD1 aligns across 10 bases. Germline CDR1 is MNHEY and CDR2 is SVGAGI. V shed 4 bases, J shed 7 bases, and the junction held 10 bases outside the gene matches. CDR3 length: 16 amino acids. The CDR3 sequence is CASSSRQGATGNEQFF. In DNA form, the CDR3 reads TGTGCCAGCAGTTCCCGACAGGGGGCTACGGGGAATGAGCAGTTCTTC.

This clone was detected only a few times. The rearrangement joins TRBV30 to TRBJ2-5, with TRBD2 identical over 11 bases. J gave up 1 base and V 7 bases, and 5 bases lay outside the gene matches. The length of the CDR3 is 14 residues. Germline V gives CDR1 GTSNPN, CDR2 SVGIG (reference sequence). The CDR3 spells CALAGGGSQETQYF. In DNA form, the CDR3 reads TGTGCCTTAGCGGGAGGGGGCTCCCAAGAGACCCAGTACTTC.

This chain links TRBV5-1 with TRBJ2-5; 10 bases are shared with TRBD2. The ends lost 0 bases at V and 5 bases at J; junction bases unmatched: 4. The CDR3 totals 15 residues. Germline V CDR1 and CDR2: SGHRS, YFSETQ. The CDR3 DNA follows: TGCGCCAGCAGCTTGGCTAGCGGGGGCGTGGAGACCCAGTACTTC. Its translation is CASSLASGGVETQYF.

The chain has TRBV7-6 and TRBJ1-1; D unresolved. The V end was cut by 6 bases, the J end by 1 base, with 15 bases between. Germline V gene lookup returns CDR1 SGHVS and CDR2 FNYEAQ. The CDR3 is made up of 15 amino acids. CDR3 DNA sequence: TGTGCCAGCAGTCTATTTTGGGGAGGGAACACTGAAGCTTTCTTT. As protein: CASSLFWGGNTEAFF.

The chain combines TRBV7-8 with TRBJ2-7; D gene unclear. CDR3 size: 13 residues. V lost 3 bases and J 3 bases, leaving 9 bases between the germline ends. CDR1 and CDR2 (germline): SGHVS, FQNEAQ. Written as DNA, the CDR3 is TGTGCCAGCAGCTTGAACACAAACTACGAGCAGTACGTC. Its translation: CASSLNTNYEQYV.

There are a few counts of this clone. The chain uses TRBV5-6 and TRBJ1-4; 8 bases are a match to TRBD1. The CDR3 length is 14 residues. Germline lookup yields CDR1 SGHDT and CDR2 YYEEEE. V lost 1 base to trimming and J lost 8 bases; unmatched junction nucleotides: 4. CDR3 residues: CASSLPGQAEKLFF. Written as DNA, the CDR3 is TGTGCCAGCAGCTTGCCGGGACAGGCCGAAAAACTGTTTTTT.